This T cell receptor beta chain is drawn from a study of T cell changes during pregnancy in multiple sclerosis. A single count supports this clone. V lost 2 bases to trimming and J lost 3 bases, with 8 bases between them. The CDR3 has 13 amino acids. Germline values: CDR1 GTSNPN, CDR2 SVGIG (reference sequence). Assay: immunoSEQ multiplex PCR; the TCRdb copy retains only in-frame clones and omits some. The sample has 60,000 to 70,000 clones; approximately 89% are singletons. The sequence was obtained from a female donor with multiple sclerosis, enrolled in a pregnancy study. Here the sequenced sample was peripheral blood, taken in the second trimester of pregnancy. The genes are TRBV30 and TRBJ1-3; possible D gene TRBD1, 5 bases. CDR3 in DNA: TGTGCCTGGAGTCAGGGAAGTGGAAACACCATATATTTT. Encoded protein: CAWSQGSGNTIYF.